Below, 9 T cell receptor beta chains from the same sample are listed, as sequenced in a study of blood T cell repertoires in COVID-19. The repertoire was sequenced with immunoSEQ multiplex PCR; TCRdb's copy has only in-frame clones and lacks some. The top ten clones hold approximately 16% of a sample with roughly 130,000 clones, roughly 80% of them seen once. Sequencing input: peripheral blood. These receptors all come from a woman aged 50 to 60 with acute or convalescent COVID-19.

This CDR3 reads CASSHQSGTSGVKAYNEQFF. As DNA, the CDR3 is TGCGCCAGCAGCCACCAATCCGGGACTAGCGGGGTCAAAGCCTACAATGAGCAGTTCTTC. This sequence joins TRBV5-1 and TRBJ2-1, with TRBD2 identical over 13 bases. The CDR3 is made up of 20 amino acids. From germline, CDR1 is SGHRS and CDR2 YFSETQ. Germline trimming cut 4 bases from V and 2 bases from J; bases unmatched to any gene: 15.

This clone was recorded a few times. The chain employs TRBV27 and TRBJ1-6; 8 positions agree with TRBD1. Per germline, CDR1 MNHEY and CDR2 SMNVEV (reference sequence). V shed 8 bases and J 6 bases; nucleotides not matched to a gene: 12. There are 16 residues in the CDR3. CDR3 protein: CASAISGTGVNSPLHF. The CDR3 nucleotides read TGTGCCAGCGCAATATCCGGGACAGGAGTTAATTCACCCCTCCACTTT.

This clone was detected a few times. The chain combines TRBV6-2 or TRBV6-3 with TRBJ2-5; 8 positions agree with TRBD2. Germline CDR1 reads MNHEY; CDR2 reads SVGEGT. V was clipped by 2 bases and J by 4 bases; unmatched bases: 15. The CDR3 has 18 amino acids. The CDR3 nucleotides are TGTGCCAGCAGTTACCCCAGTATTTCCAGCGGGGGCCCAGAGACCCAGTACTTC. It translates to CASSYPSISSGGPETQYF.

J is TRBJ2-7 and V is TRBV2; weak D call: TRBD2 (5 bases). The ends were cut back, 7 bases at V and 3 bases at J, with 16 bases in the middle. Germline V gene sequence: CDR1 SNHLY, CDR2 FYNNEI. This CDR3 has 14 amino acids. The CDR3: CASKRTLDFYEQYF. DNA for the CDR3: TGTGCCAGCAAACGGACTCTTGATTTCTACGAGCAGTACTTC.

This clone was recorded once. The CDR3 region is CASSEFRGNQPQHF. CDR3 in DNA: TGCGCCAGCAGTGAGTTCAGGGGTAATCAGCCCCAGCATTTT. This chain uses TRBV10-2 with TRBJ1-5, with D perhaps TRBD1 (6 bases). V lost 1 base and J 4 bases, leaving 8 bases between the germline ends. This CDR3 is 14 amino acids long. CDR1 is WSHSY and CDR2 is SAAADI in the germline V gene.

The V and J genes are TRBV29-1 and TRBJ1-2; TRBD1 aligns across 10 bases. The CDR3 is 13 amino acids. V gave up 7 bases and J gave up 4 bases; unmatched junction bases: 6. CDR1 and CDR2 (germline): SQVTM, ANQGSEA. CDR3 sequence reads: CSAGQGDGYGYTF. As DNA, the CDR3 is TGCAGCGCCGGACAGGGGGATGGCTATGGCTACACCTTC. Using reference TRBV29-1 and TRBJ1-2 for the parts outside the CDR3, the full variable domain is SAVISQKPSRDICQRGTSLTIQCQVDSQVTMMFWYRQQPGQSLTLIATANQGSEATYESGFVIDKFPISRPNLTFSTLTVSNMSPEDSSIYLCSAGQGDGYGYTFGSGTRLTVV.

This chain joins TRBV6-5 and TRBJ1-1; D remains unclear. Germline CDR1 MNHEY, CDR2 SVGAGI. The CDR3 is made up of 14 amino acids. The V end was cut by 6 bases, the J end by 1 base, with 12 bases between. The CDR3 DNA is TGTGCCAGCAGGTACCGGGTGGGGAACACTGAAGCTTTCTTT. The encoded protein is CASRYRVGNTEAFF.

As DNA, the CDR3 is TGTGCCACCAGCAGAGATCGAGTGTACCAAAGCTATGGCTACACCTTC. It specifies CATSRDRVYQSYGYTF. The rearrangement links TRBV15 to TRBJ1-2; D call uncertain. This CDR3 is 16 amino acids long. The V end lost 0 bases, the J end lost 4 bases, and 15 bases lay between the germline ends. From germline, CDR1 is LNHNV and CDR2 YYDKDF (reference sequence).

About this clone: Other DNA variants within this sample encode the same CDR3. The chain combines TRBV19 with TRBJ2-7; weak D call: TRBD2 (6 bases). The CDR3 runs 14 residues. V shed 1 base and J shed 2 bases, with 9 bases lying between them. CDR1 and CDR2 from the germline V gene are LNHDA and SQIVND (reference sequence). CDR3 in DNA: TGTGCCAGTAGTATAGGGGGAGGACCCTACGAGCAGTACTTC. Translated, it gives CASSIGGGPYEQYF.